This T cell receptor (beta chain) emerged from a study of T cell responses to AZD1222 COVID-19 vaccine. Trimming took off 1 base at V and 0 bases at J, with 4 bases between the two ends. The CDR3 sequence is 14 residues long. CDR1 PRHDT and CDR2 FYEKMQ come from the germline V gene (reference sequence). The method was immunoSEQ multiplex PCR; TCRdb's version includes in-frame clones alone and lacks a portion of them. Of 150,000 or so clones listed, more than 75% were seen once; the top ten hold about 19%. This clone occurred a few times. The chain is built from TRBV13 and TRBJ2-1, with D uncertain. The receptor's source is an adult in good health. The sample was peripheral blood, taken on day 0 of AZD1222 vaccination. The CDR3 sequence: CASSLASSYNEQFF. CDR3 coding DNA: TGTGCCAGCAGCTTAGCAAGCTCCTACAATGAGCAGTTCTTC. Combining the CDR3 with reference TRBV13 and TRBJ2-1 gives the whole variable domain AAGVIQSPRHLIKEKRETATLKCYPIPRHDTVYWYQQGPGQDPQFLISFYEKMQSDKGSIPDRFSAQQFSDYHSELNMSSLELGDSALYFCASSLASSYNEQFFGPGTRLTVL.